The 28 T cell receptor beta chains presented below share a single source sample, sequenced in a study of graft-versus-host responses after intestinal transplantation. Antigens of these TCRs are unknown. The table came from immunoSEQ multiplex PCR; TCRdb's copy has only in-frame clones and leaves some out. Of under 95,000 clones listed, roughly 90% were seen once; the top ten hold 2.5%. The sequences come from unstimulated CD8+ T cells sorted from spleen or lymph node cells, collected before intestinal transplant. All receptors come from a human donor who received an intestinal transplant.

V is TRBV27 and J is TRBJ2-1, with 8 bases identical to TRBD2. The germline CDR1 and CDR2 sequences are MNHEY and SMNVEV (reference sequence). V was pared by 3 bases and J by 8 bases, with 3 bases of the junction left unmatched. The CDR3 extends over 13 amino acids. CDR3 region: CASSFGTRYEQFF. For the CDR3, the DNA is TGTGCCAGCAGTTTCGGGACTAGGTATGAGCAGTTCTTC.

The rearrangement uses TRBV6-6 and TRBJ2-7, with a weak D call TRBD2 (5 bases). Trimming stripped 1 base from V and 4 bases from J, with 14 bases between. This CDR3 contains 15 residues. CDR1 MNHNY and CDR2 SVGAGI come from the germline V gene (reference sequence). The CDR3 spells CASSYLWESPYEQYF. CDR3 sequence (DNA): TGTGCCAGCAGTTACTTGTGGGAGTCTCCTTACGAGCAGTACTTC.

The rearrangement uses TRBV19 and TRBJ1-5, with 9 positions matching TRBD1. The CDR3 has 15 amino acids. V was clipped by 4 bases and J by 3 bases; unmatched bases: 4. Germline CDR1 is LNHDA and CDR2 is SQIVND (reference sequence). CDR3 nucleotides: TGTGCCAGTAGTACCGGGACAGGGAACAATCAGCCCCAGCATTTT. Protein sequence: CASSTGTGNNQPQHF.

The chain's CDR3 is CASSLPQGYNQPQHF. The CDR3 nucleotides are TGTGCCAGCAGTTTACCCCAGGGCTACAATCAGCCCCAGCATTTT. The chain recombines TRBV28 with TRBJ1-5; a weak D match, TRBD1 (5 bases). The CDR3 has 15 residues. Germline values: CDR1 MDHEN, CDR2 SYDVKM. V lost 2 bases and J 3 bases, leaving 11 bases between the germline ends.

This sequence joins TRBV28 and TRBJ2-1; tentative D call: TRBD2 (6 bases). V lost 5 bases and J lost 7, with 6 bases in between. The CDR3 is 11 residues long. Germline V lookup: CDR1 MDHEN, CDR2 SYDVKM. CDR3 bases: TGTGCCAGCAGTGGGGGGAATGAGCAGTTCTTC. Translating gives CASSGGNEQFF. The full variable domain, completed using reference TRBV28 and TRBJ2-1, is DVKVTQSSRYLVKRTGEKVFLECVQDMDHENMFWYRQDPGLGLRLIYFSYDVKMKEKGDIPEGYSVSREKKERFSLILESASTNQTSMYLCASSGGNEQFFGPGTRLTVL.

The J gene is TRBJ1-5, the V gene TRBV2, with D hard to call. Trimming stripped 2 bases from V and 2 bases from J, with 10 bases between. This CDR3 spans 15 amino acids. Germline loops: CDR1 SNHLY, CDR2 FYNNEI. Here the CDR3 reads CASSESGQGNQPQHF. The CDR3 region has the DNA TGTGCCAGCAGTGAAAGTGGGCAGGGCAATCAGCCCCAGCATTTT.

CDR3 nucleotide sequence: TGTGCCAGCAGCTTAAATAGCGGGATGAGCACAGATACGCAGTATTTT. Protein product: CASSLNSGMSTDTQYF. The chain links TRBV7-6 to TRBJ2-3; 8 bases are shared with TRBD2. The germline V gene encodes CDR1 SGHVS and CDR2 FNYEAQ. The CDR3 covers 16 residues. J gave up 0 bases and V 2 bases, and 4 bases lay outside the gene matches.

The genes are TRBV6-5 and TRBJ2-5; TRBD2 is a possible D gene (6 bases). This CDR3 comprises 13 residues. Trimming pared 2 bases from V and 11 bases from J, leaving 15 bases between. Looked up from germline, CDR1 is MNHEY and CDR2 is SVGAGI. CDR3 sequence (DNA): TGTGCCAGCAGTTACGACCACCGTCGGGAGCAGTACTTC. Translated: CASSYDHRREQYF.

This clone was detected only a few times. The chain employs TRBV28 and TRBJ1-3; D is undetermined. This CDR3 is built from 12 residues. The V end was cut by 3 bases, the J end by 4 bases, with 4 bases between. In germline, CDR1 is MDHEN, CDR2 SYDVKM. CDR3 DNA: TGTGCCAGCAGTTTCCCAGGAAACACCATATATTTT. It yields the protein CASSFPGNTIYF.

In DNA form, the CDR3 reads TGTGCCAGCAGCGGCCCTGGGACTAGCGGGGGGAACACCGGGGAGCTGTTTTTT. Encoded protein: CASSGPGTSGGNTGELFF. This chain joins TRBV4-2 and TRBJ2-2, with 14 positions matching TRBD2. The CDR3 loop spans 18 amino acids. Germline values: CDR1 LGHNA, CDR2 YNFKEQ. V dropped 5 bases and J dropped 1; count of bases not matched to a gene: 6.

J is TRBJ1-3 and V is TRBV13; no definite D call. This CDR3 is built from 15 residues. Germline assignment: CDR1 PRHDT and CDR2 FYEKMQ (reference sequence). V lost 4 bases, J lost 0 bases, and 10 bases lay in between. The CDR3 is CASSSAGYSGNTIYF. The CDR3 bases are TGTGCCAGCAGCTCGGCGGGTTACTCTGGAAACACCATATATTTT. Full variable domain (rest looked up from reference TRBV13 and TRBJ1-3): AAGVIQSPRHLIKEKRETATLKCYPIPRHDTVYWYQQGPGQDPQFLISFYEKMQSDKGSIPDRFSAQQFSDYHSELNMSSLELGDSALYFCASSSAGYSGNTIYFGEGSWLTVV.

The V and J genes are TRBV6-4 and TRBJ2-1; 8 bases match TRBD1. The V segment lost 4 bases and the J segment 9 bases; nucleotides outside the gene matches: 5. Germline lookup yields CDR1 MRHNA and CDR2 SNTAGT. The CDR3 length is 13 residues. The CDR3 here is CASSATGVTEQFF. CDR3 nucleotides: TGTGCCAGCAGTGCGACAGGGGTCACTGAGCAGTTCTTC.

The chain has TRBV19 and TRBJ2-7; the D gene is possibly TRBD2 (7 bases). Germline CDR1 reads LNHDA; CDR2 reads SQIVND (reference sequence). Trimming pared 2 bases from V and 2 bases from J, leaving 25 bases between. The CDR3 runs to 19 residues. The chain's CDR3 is CASSIILWASGGGTYEQYF. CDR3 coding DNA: TGTGCCAGTAGTATAATTCTCTGGGCTAGCGGAGGGGGGACCTACGAGCAGTACTTC. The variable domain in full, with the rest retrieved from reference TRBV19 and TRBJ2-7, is DGGITQSPKYLFRKEGQNVTLSCEQNLNHDAMYWYRQDPGQGLRLIYYSQIVNDFQKGDIAEGYSVSREKKESFPLTVTSAQKNPTAFYLCASSIILWASGGGTYEQYFGPGTRLTVT.

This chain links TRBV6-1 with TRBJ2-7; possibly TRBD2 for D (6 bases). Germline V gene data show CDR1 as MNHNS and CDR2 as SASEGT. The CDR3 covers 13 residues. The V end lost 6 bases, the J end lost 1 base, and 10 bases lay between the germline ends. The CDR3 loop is CASRTGGSYEQYF. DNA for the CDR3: TGTGCCAGCAGAACCGGGGGTTCCTACGAGCAGTACTTC.

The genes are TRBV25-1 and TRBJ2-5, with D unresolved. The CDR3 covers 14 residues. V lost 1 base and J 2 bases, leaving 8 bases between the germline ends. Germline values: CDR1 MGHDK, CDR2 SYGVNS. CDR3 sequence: CASSEFSGQETQYF. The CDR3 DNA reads TGTGCCAGCAGTGAATTTTCAGGTCAAGAGACCCAGTACTTC.

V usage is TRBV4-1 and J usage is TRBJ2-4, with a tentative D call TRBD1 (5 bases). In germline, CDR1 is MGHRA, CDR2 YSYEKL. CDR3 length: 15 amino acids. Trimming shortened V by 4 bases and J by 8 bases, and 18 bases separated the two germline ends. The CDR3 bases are TGCGCCAGCAGCCCCCGGGTGGACAACACGGACATTCAGTACTTC. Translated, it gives CASSPRVDNTDIQYF.

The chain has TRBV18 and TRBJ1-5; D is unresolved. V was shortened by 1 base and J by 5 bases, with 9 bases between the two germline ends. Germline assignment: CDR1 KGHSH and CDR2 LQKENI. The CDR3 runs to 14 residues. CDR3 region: CASSPQVTDQPQHF. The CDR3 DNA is TGTGCCAGCTCACCACAGGTCACAGATCAGCCCCAGCATTTT.

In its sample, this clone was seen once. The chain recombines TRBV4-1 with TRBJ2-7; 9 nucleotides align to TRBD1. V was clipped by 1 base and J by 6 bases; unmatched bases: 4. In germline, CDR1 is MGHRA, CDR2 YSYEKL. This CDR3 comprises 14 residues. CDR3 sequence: CASSQGTGVSEQYF. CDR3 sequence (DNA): TGCGCCAGCAGCCAAGGGACAGGGGTGTCCGAGCAGTACTTC.

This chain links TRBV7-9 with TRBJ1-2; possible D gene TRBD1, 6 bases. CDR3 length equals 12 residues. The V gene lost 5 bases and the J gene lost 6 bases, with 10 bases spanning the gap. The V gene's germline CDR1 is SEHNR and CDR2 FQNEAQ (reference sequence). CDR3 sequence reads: CASSRQGHGYTF. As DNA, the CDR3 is TGTGCCAGCAGCCGCCAGGGGCATGGCTACACCTTC. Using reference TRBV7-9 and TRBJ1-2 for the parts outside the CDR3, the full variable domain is DTGVSQNPRHKITKRGQNVTFRCDPISEHNRLYWYRQTLGQGPEFLTYFQNEAQLEKSRLLSDRFSAERPKGSFSTLEIQRTEQGDSAMYLCASSRQGHGYTFGSGTRLTVV.

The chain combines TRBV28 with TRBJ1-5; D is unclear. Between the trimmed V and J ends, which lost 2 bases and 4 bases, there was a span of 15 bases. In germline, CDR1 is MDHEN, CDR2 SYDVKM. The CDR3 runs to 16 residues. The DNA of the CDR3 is TGTGCCAGCAGTTTAATCACCTCTACGGGGAATCAGCCCCAGCATTTT. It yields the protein CASSLITSTGNQPQHF. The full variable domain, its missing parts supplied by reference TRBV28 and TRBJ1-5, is DVKVTQSSRYLVKRTGEKVFLECVQDMDHENMFWYRQDPGLGLRLIYFSYDVKMKEKGDIPEGYSVSREKKERFSLILESASTNQTSMYLCASSLITSTGNQPQHFGDGTRLSIL.

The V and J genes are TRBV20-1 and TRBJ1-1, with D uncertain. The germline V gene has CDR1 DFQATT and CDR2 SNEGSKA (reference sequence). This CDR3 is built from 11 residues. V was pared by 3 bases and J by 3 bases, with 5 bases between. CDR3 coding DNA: TGCAGTGCTAGGGCTGACACTGAAGCTTTCTTT. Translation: CSARADTEAFF.

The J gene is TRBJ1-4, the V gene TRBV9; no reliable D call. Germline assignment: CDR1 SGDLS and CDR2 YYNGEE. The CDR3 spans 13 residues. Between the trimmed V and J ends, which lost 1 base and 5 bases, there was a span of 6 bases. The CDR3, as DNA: TGTGCCAGCAGCGTACGCACAAATGAAAAACTGTTTTTT. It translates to CASSVRTNEKLFF. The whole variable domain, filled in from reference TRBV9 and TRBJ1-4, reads DSGVTQTPKHLITATGQRVTLRCSPRSGDLSVYWYQQSLDQGLQFLIQYYNGEERAKGNILERFSAQQFPDLHSELNLSSLELGDSALYFCASSVRTNEKLFFGSGTQLSVL.

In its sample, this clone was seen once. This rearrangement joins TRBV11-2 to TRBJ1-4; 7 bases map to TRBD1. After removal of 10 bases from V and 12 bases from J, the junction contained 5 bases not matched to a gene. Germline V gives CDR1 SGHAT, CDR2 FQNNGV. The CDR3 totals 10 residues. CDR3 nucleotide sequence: TGTGCCACCATACAGGGGCAACTGTTTTTT. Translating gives CATIQGQLFF. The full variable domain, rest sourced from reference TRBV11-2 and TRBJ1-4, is EAGVAQSPRYKIIEKRQSVAFWCNPISGHATLYWYQQILGQGPKLLIQFQNNGVVDDSQLPKDRFSAERLKGVDSTLKIQPAKLEDSAVYLCATIQGQLFFGSGTQLSVL.

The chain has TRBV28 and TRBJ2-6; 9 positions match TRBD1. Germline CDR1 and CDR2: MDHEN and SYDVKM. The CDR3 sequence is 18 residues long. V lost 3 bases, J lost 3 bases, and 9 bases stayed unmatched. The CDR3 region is CASSFRDREIFGANVLTF. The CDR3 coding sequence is TGTGCCAGCAGTTTCCGGGACAGGGAGATCTTTGGGGCCAACGTCCTGACTTTC.

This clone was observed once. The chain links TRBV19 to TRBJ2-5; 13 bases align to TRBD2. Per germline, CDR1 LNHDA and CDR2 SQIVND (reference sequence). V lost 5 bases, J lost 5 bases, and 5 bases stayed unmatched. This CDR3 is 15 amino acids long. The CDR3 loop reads CASSPRTSGSETQYF. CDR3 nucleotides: TGTGCCAGTAGTCCGAGGACTAGCGGGAGCGAGACCCAGTACTTC.

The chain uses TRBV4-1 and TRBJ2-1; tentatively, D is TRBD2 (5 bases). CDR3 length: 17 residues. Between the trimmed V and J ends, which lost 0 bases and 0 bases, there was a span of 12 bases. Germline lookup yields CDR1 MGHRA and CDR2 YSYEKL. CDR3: CASSQDKSGSSYNEQFF. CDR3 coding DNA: TGCGCCAGCAGCCAAGATAAGTCGGGGAGCTCCTACAATGAGCAGTTCTTC.

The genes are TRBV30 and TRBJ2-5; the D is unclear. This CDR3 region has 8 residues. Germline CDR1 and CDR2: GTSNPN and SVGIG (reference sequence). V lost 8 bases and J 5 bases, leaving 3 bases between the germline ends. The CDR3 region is CAPETQYF. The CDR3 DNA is TGTGCCCCGGAGACCCAGTACTTC.

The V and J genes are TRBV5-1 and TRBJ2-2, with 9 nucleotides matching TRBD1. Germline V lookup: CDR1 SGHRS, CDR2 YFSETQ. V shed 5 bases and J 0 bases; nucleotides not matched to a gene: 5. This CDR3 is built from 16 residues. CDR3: CASSERTGANTGELFF. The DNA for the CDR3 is TGCGCCAGCAGTGAAAGGACAGGGGCGAACACCGGGGAGCTGTTTTTT.